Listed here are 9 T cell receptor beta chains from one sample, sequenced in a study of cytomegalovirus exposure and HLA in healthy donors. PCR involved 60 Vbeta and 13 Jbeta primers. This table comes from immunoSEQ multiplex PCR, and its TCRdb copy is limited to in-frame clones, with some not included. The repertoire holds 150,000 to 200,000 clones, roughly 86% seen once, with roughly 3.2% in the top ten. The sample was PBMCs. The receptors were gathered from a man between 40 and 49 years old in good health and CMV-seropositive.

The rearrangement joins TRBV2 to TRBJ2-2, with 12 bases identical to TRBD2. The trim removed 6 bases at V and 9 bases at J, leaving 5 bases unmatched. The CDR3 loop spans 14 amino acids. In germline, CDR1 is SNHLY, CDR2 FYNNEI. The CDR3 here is CASRYGTSGRELFF. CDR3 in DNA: TGTGCCAGCAGATACGGGACTAGCGGGCGGGAGCTGTTTTTT.

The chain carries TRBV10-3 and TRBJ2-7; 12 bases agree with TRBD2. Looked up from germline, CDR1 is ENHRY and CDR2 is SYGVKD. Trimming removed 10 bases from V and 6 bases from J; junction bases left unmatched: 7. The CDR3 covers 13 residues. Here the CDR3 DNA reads TGTGCCACCTCTAGCGGGGGGGCCCGCGAGCAGTACTTC. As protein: CATSSGGAREQYF.

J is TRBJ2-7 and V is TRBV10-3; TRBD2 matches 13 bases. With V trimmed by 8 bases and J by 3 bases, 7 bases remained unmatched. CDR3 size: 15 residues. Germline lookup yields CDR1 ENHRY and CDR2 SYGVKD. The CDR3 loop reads CAIAELAGGFYEQYF. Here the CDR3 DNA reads TGTGCCATCGCTGAACTAGCGGGGGGGTTCTACGAGCAGTACTTC.

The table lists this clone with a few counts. This CDR3 reads CASSLVRGEQYF. In DNA form, the CDR3 reads TGTGCCAGCAGCTTGGTTCGGGGCGAGCAGTACTTC. The chain employs TRBV5-6 and TRBJ2-7; D is perhaps TRBD2 (5 bases). The CDR3 is 12 amino acids. Germline lookup yields CDR1 SGHDT and CDR2 YYEEEE. V lost 0 bases and J lost 6, with 7 bases in between.

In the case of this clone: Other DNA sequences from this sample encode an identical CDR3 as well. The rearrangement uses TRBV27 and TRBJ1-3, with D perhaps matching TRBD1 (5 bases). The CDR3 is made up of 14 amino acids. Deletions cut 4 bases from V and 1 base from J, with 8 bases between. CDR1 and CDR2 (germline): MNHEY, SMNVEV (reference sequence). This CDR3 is CASSSGSSGNTIYF. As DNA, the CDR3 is TGTGCCAGCAGTTCAGGGTCTTCTGGAAACACCATATATTTT.

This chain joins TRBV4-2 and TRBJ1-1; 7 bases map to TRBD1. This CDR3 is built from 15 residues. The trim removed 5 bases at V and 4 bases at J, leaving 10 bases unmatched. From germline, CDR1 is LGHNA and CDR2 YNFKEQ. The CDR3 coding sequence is TGTGCCAGCAGCTTGGTAGACAGGGTGGCCACTGAAGCTTTCTTT. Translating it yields CASSLVDRVATEAFF.

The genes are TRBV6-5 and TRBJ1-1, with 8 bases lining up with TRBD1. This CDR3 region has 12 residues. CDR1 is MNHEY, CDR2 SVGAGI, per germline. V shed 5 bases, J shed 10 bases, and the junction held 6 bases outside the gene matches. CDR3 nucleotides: TGTGCCAGCAGTATACGGACAGGGCCAGCTTTCTTT. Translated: CASSIRTGPAFF.

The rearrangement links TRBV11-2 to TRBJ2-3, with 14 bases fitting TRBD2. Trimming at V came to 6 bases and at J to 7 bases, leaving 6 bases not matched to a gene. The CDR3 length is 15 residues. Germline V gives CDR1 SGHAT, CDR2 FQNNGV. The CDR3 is CASSAGTSGRHTQYF. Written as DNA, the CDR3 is TGTGCCAGCAGTGCCGGGACTAGCGGGAGACATACGCAGTATTTT.

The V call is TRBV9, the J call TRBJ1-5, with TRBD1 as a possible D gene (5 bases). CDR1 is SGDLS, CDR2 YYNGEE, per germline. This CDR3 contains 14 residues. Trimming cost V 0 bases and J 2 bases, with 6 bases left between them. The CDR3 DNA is TGTGCCAGCAGCGTAGGCAGGGGCAATCAGCCCCAGCATTTT. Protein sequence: CASSVGRGNQPQHF.